These 13 T cell receptor beta chains share one sample of origin, sequenced in a study of neoadjuvant anti-PD-1 for oral cavity cancer. Produced via immunoSEQ multiplex PCR; TCRdb's table is partial and in-frame only. The table has fewer than 20,000 clones, approximately 70% seen once. The sequenced sample was PBMCs, obtained before nivolumab (anti-PD-1) treatment. Every receptor here comes from a person aged 35-79 years with oral cavity squamous cell carcinoma.

The rearrangement uses TRBV25-1 and TRBJ1-1, with D hard to call. CDR3 length equals 11 residues. The germline gives CDR1 MGHDK, CDR2 SYGVNS. V lost 4 bases and J lost 8, with 8 bases in between. DNA for the CDR3: TGTGCCAGCAGTGCCTTTGGGGAAGCTTTCTTT. The encoded protein is CASSAFGEAFF.

CDR3 residues: CASSPGGQWETQYF. CDR3 sequence (DNA): TGTGCCAGCAGTCCCGGTGGACAGTGGGAGACCCAGTACTTC. The chain has TRBV6-5 and TRBJ2-5, with D perhaps matching TRBD1 (6 bases). V was cut by 5 bases and J by 5 bases, with 15 bases left in between. The CDR3 covers 14 residues. Germline V lookup: CDR1 MNHEY, CDR2 SVGAGI.

This clone was picked up a small number of times. This chain joins TRBV5-3 and TRBJ2-7; maybe TRBD2 (5 bases). TRBV5-3 is designated an ORF whose function remains uncertain. This CDR3 region has 14 residues. Trimming removed 3 bases from V and 3 bases from J, with 13 bases in between. The CDR3 nucleotides read TGTGCCAGAAGCTCAACTAGAGTAGGCTACGAGCAGTACTTC. It specifies CARSSTRVGYEQYF.

This clone was detected only a few times. The V gene is TRBV5-1, the J gene TRBJ2-7, with 9 bases aligning to TRBD1. V lost 1 base and J lost 4; bases outside the gene matches: 6. The CDR3 covers 15 residues. CDR1 is SGHRS, CDR2 YFSETQ, per germline. This CDR3 reads CASSLFQGQGYEQYF. CDR3 coding DNA: TGCGCCAGCAGCTTGTTTCAGGGACAGGGATACGAGCAGTACTTC.

This chain connects TRBV27 to TRBJ2-1, with 9 bases identical to TRBD2. CDR1 MNHEY and CDR2 SMNVEV come from the germline V gene (reference sequence). V lost 1 base to trimming and J lost 4 bases; unmatched junction nucleotides: 8. The CDR3 contains 17 residues. The CDR3 spells CASSLWGLREGYNEQFF. The CDR3 bases are TGTGCCAGCAGTTTATGGGGTTTGCGGGAGGGGTACAATGAGCAGTTCTTC.

CDR3 in amino acids: CARSSSYLYNEQFF. The CDR3 DNA is TGTGCCAGAAGCTCCTCGTACCTTTACAATGAGCAGTTCTTC. The chain has TRBV5-3 and TRBJ2-1; the D is unclear. TRBV5-3 is identified as an open reading frame with a role that is uncertain. The CDR3 has 14 residues. V lost 3 bases, J lost 4 bases, and 11 bases lay in between.

V and J are TRBV2 and TRBJ2-1; possibly TRBD1 for D (7 bases). CDR3 length equals 13 residues. The germline CDR1 and CDR2 sequences are SNHLY and FYNNEI. Trimming removed 5 bases at V and 10 bases at J, with 15 bases between. The CDR3 nucleotides are TGTGCCAGCAGTTCCGAGGGGGGACAGGAGCAGTTCTTC. Protein product: CASSSEGGQEQFF.

The V and J genes are TRBV5-5 and TRBJ2-3; D unclear. V was cut by 0 bases and J by 9 bases, with 17 bases left in between. The CDR3 has 15 amino acids. From germline, CDR1 is SGHKS and CDR2 YYEKEE (reference sequence). CDR3 bases: TGTGCCAGCAGCTTGGCCCCGGGCCAAGTAGAGACGCAGTATTTT. It yields the protein CASSLAPGQVETQYF.

The rearrangement uses TRBV7-9 and TRBJ2-1, with D possibly being TRBD2 (11 bases). The V and J ends lost 5 bases and 6 bases respectively, with 26 bases between them. Per germline, CDR1 SEHNR and CDR2 FQNEAQ (reference sequence). This CDR3 region has 18 residues. The chain's CDR3 is CASSHRDRGLAEINEQFF. DNA for the CDR3: TGTGCCAGCAGCCACCGGGACAGGGGACTAGCGGAGATCAATGAGCAGTTCTTC.

The chain recombines TRBV20-1 with TRBJ1-2, with D unresolved. The V and J ends lost 2 bases and 2 bases respectively, with 0 bases between them. The CDR3 is 10 amino acids. Germline V lookup: CDR1 DFQATT, CDR2 SNEGSKA (reference sequence). The CDR3 spells CSARNYGYTF. For the CDR3, the DNA is TGCAGTGCTAGAAACTATGGCTACACCTTC.

This chain links TRBV7-9 with TRBJ2-7; tentative D call: TRBD1 (5 bases). Germline V lookup: CDR1 SEHNR, CDR2 FQNEAQ (reference sequence). CDR3 size: 14 residues. Trimming removed 2 bases from V and 7 bases from J, with 15 bases in between. The CDR3 loop is CASSLKAGLWEQYF. For the CDR3, the DNA is TGTGCCAGCAGCTTAAAGGCAGGGTTATGGGAGCAGTACTTC.

This clone was seen more than once but under ten times. The chain joins TRBV7-3 to TRBJ2-1; 7 nucleotides line up with TRBD2. CDR1 and CDR2 (germline): SGHTA, FQGTGA. The V and J ends lost 2 bases and 7 bases, in that order; junction bases with no gene match: 8. This CDR3 contains 15 residues. In DNA form, the CDR3 reads TGTGCCAGCAGCTTATCAAGCGGGATGGGAAATGAGCAGTTCTTC. Protein sequence: CASSLSSGMGNEQFF.

The V call is TRBV5-4, the J call TRBJ2-1; TRBD2 is a possible D gene (5 bases). CDR1 is SGHNT, CDR2 YYREEE, per germline (reference sequence). Trimming removed 0 bases from V and 6 bases from J, with 10 bases in between. The CDR3 is 14 amino acids. The CDR3 DNA reads TGTGCCAGCAGCTTGGAGGACTGGTCCAATGAGCAGTTCTTC. Residues: CASSLEDWSNEQFF.